What follows is one T cell receptor (beta chain) and its context. The antigen is undetermined. Assay: immunoSEQ multiplex PCR; the TCRdb copy retains only in-frame clones and omits some. The table lists about 95,000 clones, roughly 89% of them singletons, with roughly 3.7% in the top ten. The data were taken from a study of T cell responses to AZD1222 COVID-19 vaccine. The CDR3 is made up of 13 amino acids. V dropped 2 bases and J dropped 12 bases, with 14 bases sitting between them. The V gene's germline CDR1 is SGHTA and CDR2 FQGTGA. General study findings and limits: Every sample of the repertoires postdated the peak T cell response. CD4 TCRs linked to vaccination spanned spike, dominating at 160-218 and 743-854.

Sequenced material: peripheral blood, taken on day 0 of AZD1222 vaccination. The V gene is TRBV7-3, the J gene TRBJ2-1; D gene ambiguous. The TCR sequence derives from an adult in good health. CDR3 sequence: CASSLGPLNGQFF. CDR3 DNA sequence: TGTGCCAGCAGCTTAGGGCCCCTCAACGGGCAGTTCTTC.